One TCR beta chain is described in this entry. Its antigen is as yet unknown. Healthy bone marrow donors formed the donor group. This sample was included in a study of cytomegalovirus exposure and HLA in healthy donors. Study-wide results and caveats: Links to common viral pathogens appeared, in a later analysis, for several of the most significant clusters. The authors later linked a missense DCLRE1C variant to TCR beta V- and J-gene trimming.

Between the trimmed V and J ends, which lost 6 bases and 0 bases, there was a span of 9 bases. Per germline, CDR1 MNHEY and CDR2 SVGAGI. This CDR3 comprises 14 residues. The PCR contained 60 Vbeta and 13 Jbeta primers. Assay used: immunoSEQ multiplex PCR; TCRdb lists only in-frame clones, some missing. The repertoire consists of fewer than 200,000 clones, with about 90% occurring once and the leading ten covering about 0.24%. The chain carries TRBV6-5 and TRBJ2-1, with D maybe TRBD1 (5 bases). Sequencing used PBMCs. This clonotype was obtained from a girl under three years old in good health and CMV-seronegative. CDR3 amino acids: CASRPDNSYNEQFF. The CDR3 bases are TGTGCCAGCAGGCCGGACAACTCCTACAATGAGCAGTTCTTC.